The clone carrying this TCR beta chain was seen at least ten times. Arm-PCR of CDR3 regions and iRepertoire HTBI primers were used to build TCR beta libraries. TCRdb redid the calling of the multiplex PCR reads with MiXCR, one entry per CDR3 protein. The sample has 620,000 or so distinct CDR3 sequences, 16% seen once; the top ten hold approximately 20%. Trimming cost V 2 bases and J 0 bases, with 6 bases left between them. Germline CDR1 reads SNHLY; CDR2 reads FYNNEI. The CDR3 contains 14 residues. This sample's time point: newly diagnosed GD, antithyroid drugs for less than 3 months. RNA extracted from PBMCs served as the sequencing template. The patients were enrolled through endocrinology in Xi'an, China. These data are taken from a study of regulatory T cells in long-lasting Graves disease. The same specimen was also included in a second study, on T cells in Graves' hyperthyroidism and ophthalmopathy.

The chain uses TRBV2 and TRBJ2-3; D is undetermined. Material: peripheral blood mononuclear cells (PBMCs), obtained at new diagnosis, from a patient treated with antithyroid drugs. The clonotype originates from a woman aged 30 to 39 with Graves disease. The CDR3 sequence is CASSEQRSTDTQYF. The CDR3 DNA follows: TGTGCCAGCAGTGAACAGAGAAGCACAGATACGCAGTATTTT.